The 30 T cell receptor beta chains reported below all come from one sample, sequenced in a study of blood T cell repertoires in COVID-19. TCRdb's table, derived via immunoSEQ multiplex PCR, lists solely in-frame clones and lacks some. The sample carries 200,000 to 250,000 clones, about 80% recorded once. The sequenced sample consisted of peripheral blood. The receptor source for this set is a man under 40 who had recovered from COVID-19.

On this clone: This sample includes further DNA sequences coding for the same CDR3. V gene TRBV5-1 combines with J gene TRBJ2-7, with D maybe TRBD1 (6 bases). Trimming took 4 bases from V and 7 from J, leaving 9 bases between them. Germline CDR1 and CDR2: SGHRS and YFSETQ. The CDR3 is made up of 11 amino acids. This CDR3 reads CASSTGQEQYF. The CDR3 DNA reads as TGCGCCAGCAGCACCGGACAGGAGCAGTACTTC.

The V and J genes are TRBV4-1 and TRBJ1-1; the match to TRBD1 covers 8 bases. V lost 5 bases to trimming and J lost 2 bases; unmatched junction nucleotides: 10. This CDR3 contains 16 residues. Germline CDR1 is MGHRA and CDR2 is YSYEKL. Here the CDR3 reads CASSKSTGEKNTEAFF. CDR3 coding DNA: TGCGCCAGCAGCAAGTCGACAGGGGAGAAAAACACTGAAGCTTTCTTT.

The chain carries TRBV6-1 and TRBJ2-7; 16 bases line up with TRBD2. CDR1 MNHNS and CDR2 SASEGT come from the germline V gene. The CDR3 totals 16 residues. V was pared by 4 bases and J by 7 bases, with 7 bases of the junction left unmatched. CDR3 DNA sequence: TGTGCCAGCAGTGCCGGGACTAGCGGGGGGGCTAGGGAGCAGTACGTC. Encoded protein: CASSAGTSGGAREQYV.

The V and J genes are TRBV6-1 and TRBJ2-7, with TRBD1 as a possible D gene (6 bases). V lost 3 bases, J lost 5 bases, and 14 bases lay in between. From germline, CDR1 is MNHNS and CDR2 SASEGT. CDR3 length: 14 amino acids. The CDR3: CASSDDRYFNEQYF. The CDR3 region has the DNA TGTGCCAGCAGTGACGACAGGTACTTTAACGAGCAGTACTTC.

The rearrangement links TRBV28 to TRBJ1-2; D remains unclear. V was trimmed by 4 bases and J by 4 bases, leaving 13 bases between them. Germline V gives CDR1 MDHEN, CDR2 SYDVKM. The length of the CDR3 is 14 residues. The CDR3 loop reads CASSSTLGIYGYTF. The CDR3 nucleotides read TGTGCCAGCAGTTCAACTCTAGGTATCTATGGCTACACCTTC.

The chain carries TRBV5-1 and TRBJ1-5; D might be TRBD1 (6 bases). This CDR3 has 14 amino acids. Germline V gives CDR1 SGHRS, CDR2 YFSETQ. The V and J ends lost 4 bases and 6 bases respectively, with 14 bases between them. The CDR3 DNA is TGCGCCAGCAGCCCACGAGGGGGGGGTCAGCCCCAGCATTTT. Its protein is CASSPRGGGQPQHF.

With respect to this clone: Other nucleotide sequences in the sample specify the same CDR3. In DNA form, the CDR3 reads TGTGCCAGCAGCCCTGGACAGGGCCAAGAGACCCAGTACTTC. This gives the protein CASSPGQGQETQYF. This chain uses TRBV6-6 with TRBJ2-5, with 8 positions matching TRBD1. After removal of 6 bases from V and 1 base from J, the junction contained 4 bases not matched to a gene. The CDR3 extends over 14 amino acids. Germline CDR1 is MNHNY and CDR2 is SVGAGI (reference sequence).

The rearrangement links TRBV7-9 to TRBJ2-3; TRBD2 matches 14 bases. This CDR3 region has 12 residues. CDR1 SEHNR and CDR2 FQNEAQ come from the germline V gene (reference sequence). The J segment lost 14 bases and the V segment lost 5 bases, leaving 3 bases of the junction unmatched. CDR3 protein: CASSPGLAGGYF. As DNA, the CDR3 is TGTGCCAGCAGCCCCGGACTAGCGGGGGGGTATTTT.

This chain joins TRBV6-5 and TRBJ1-2, with D perhaps matching TRBD1 (5 bases). Germline values: CDR1 MNHEY, CDR2 SVGAGI. The CDR3 loop spans 15 amino acids. Trimming shortened V by 7 bases and J by 4 bases, and 19 bases separated the two germline ends. The CDR3 sequence is CASNPGGEGRYGYTF. CDR3 nucleotides: TGTGCCAGCAACCCCGGGGGTGAGGGGCGCTATGGCTACACCTTC.

The rearrangement uses TRBV4-1 and TRBJ2-5; tentative D call: TRBD1 (6 bases). The CDR3 spans 15 residues. Trimming took off 3 bases at V and 5 bases at J, with 16 bases between the two ends. Germline V gene sequence: CDR1 MGHRA, CDR2 YSYEKL. The CDR3 here is CASSQAGPQGETQYF. The CDR3 nucleotides read TGCGCCAGCAGCCAGGCCGGGCCCCAGGGGGAGACCCAGTACTTC.

V and J are TRBV18 and TRBJ1-5; TRBD1 agrees at 8 bases. The V and J ends lost 6 bases and 4 bases, in that order; junction bases with no gene match: 8. Looked up from germline, CDR1 is KGHSH and CDR2 is LQKENI. The CDR3 is 15 residues long. In nucleotides, the CDR3 is TGTGCCAGCTCTAAATCCAGGGGGCGAAATCAGCCCCAGCATTTT. Translating gives CASSKSRGRNQPQHF.

The chain has TRBV6-6 and TRBJ1-2; possible D gene TRBD1, 5 bases. The CDR3 is 15 residues long. Germline lookup yields CDR1 MNHNY and CDR2 SVGAGI (reference sequence). Between the trimmed V and J ends, which lost 1 base and 4 bases, there was a span of 13 bases. DNA of the CDR3: TGTGCCAGCAGTTACTTCGTAACAGGCCGCTATGGCTACACCTTC. Its protein product is CASSYFVTGRYGYTF.

This chain joins TRBV7-8 and TRBJ2-1; 10 bases agree with TRBD1. V lost 0 bases to trimming and J lost 2 bases; unmatched junction nucleotides: 1. Germline CDR1 SGHVS, CDR2 FQNEAQ. The CDR3 totals 16 residues. The CDR3, as DNA: TGTGCCAGCAGCTTAGCCGGGACAGGGGCCTACAATGAGCAGTTCTTC. Protein product: CASSLAGTGAYNEQFF.

The chain employs TRBV6-5 and TRBJ1-1; no firm D call. V gave up 6 bases and J gave up 1 base, with 9 bases separating them. Germline V CDR1 and CDR2: MNHEY, SVGAGI. The CDR3 consists of 13 residues. The CDR3 protein is CASRLTRNTEAFF. CDR3 DNA sequence: TGTGCCAGCAGACTAACACGGAACACTGAAGCTTTCTTT.

This chain joins TRBV20-1 and TRBJ1-2, with D possibly matching TRBD1 (5 bases). Trimming removed 4 bases at V and 8 bases at J, with 11 bases between. Germline V gene lookup returns CDR1 DFQATT and CDR2 SNEGSKA (reference sequence). The CDR3 totals 11 residues. The CDR3 loop is CSAITGVGYTF. The CDR3 coding sequence is TGCAGTGCTATTACGGGGGTCGGCTACACCTTC.

This chain joins TRBV7-9 and TRBJ1-2; TRBD1 aligns across 7 bases. V shed 5 bases, J shed 4 bases, and the junction held 4 bases outside the gene matches. Germline V gene sequence: CDR1 SEHNR, CDR2 FQNEAQ (reference sequence). The CDR3 totals 13 residues. The CDR3 DNA follows: TGTGCCAGCAGCCCACGGGACAGCTATGGCTACACCTTC. Translated, it gives CASSPRDSYGYTF.

This chain links TRBV10-3 with TRBJ1-1; possible D gene TRBD1, 6 bases. CDR3 length: 15 residues. CDR1 is ENHRY and CDR2 is SYGVKD in the germline V gene. V lost 8 bases, J lost 1 base, and 17 bases lay in between. The CDR3 sequence is CAIARGDFANTEAFF. The CDR3 coding sequence is TGTGCCATCGCCAGGGGTGACTTTGCGAACACTGAAGCTTTCTTT.

The chain carries TRBV27 and TRBJ2-1; TRBD1 might be the D (6 bases). The CDR3 is 15 residues long. Per the germline V gene, CDR1 is MNHEY and CDR2 is SMNVEV (reference sequence). V shed 3 bases and J shed 2 bases, with 11 bases lying between them. CDR3 sequence: CASSLNRVAYNEQFF. The CDR3 DNA reads TGTGCCAGCAGTTTGAACAGGGTGGCCTACAATGAGCAGTTCTTC.

DNA for the CDR3: TGTGCCATCAGTGAGGCTGAATCGAGATATCAGCCCCAGCATTTT. This translates into CAISEAESRYQPQHF. The chain recombines TRBV10-3 with TRBJ1-5; D is unresolved. Germline V gene lookup returns CDR1 ENHRY and CDR2 SYGVKD. With 2 bases removed from V and 5 bases from J, the gap between germline ends came to 13 bases. There are 15 residues in the CDR3.

V usage is TRBV13 and J usage is TRBJ2-7; 7 bases map to TRBD1. The CDR3 spans 13 residues. Germline V CDR1 and CDR2: PRHDT, FYEKMQ (reference sequence). J was trimmed by 1 base and V by 6 bases; bases with no gene match: 3. This CDR3 is CASRLGQSYEQYV. CDR3 nucleotides: TGTGCCAGCAGGTTGGGACAGTCCTACGAGCAGTACGTC.

The rearrangement links TRBV5-8 to TRBJ2-5; D is perhaps TRBD2 (5 bases). V lost 0 bases and J lost 7, with 16 bases in between. Per germline, CDR1 SGHTS and CDR2 YDEGEE. This CDR3 is 15 amino acids long. This CDR3 reads CASSLASGNIRTQYF. In nucleotides, the CDR3 is TGTGCCAGCAGCTTGGCCTCCGGGAACATACGGACCCAGTACTTC.

This clone was seen a few times. The chain has TRBV2 and TRBJ1-5; 7 nucleotides line up with TRBD1. Per the germline V gene, CDR1 is SNHLY and CDR2 is FYNNEI. V lost 7 bases to trimming and J lost 5 bases; unmatched junction nucleotides: 8. The CDR3 loop spans 14 amino acids. The CDR3 reads CASTGTVFDQPQHF. The CDR3 coding sequence is TGTGCCAGCACCGGGACAGTTTTCGATCAGCCCCAGCATTTT.

The chain joins TRBV6-5 to TRBJ2-7; TRBD1 might be the D (6 bases). Germline lookup yields CDR1 MNHEY and CDR2 SVGAGI. Trimming took 4 bases from V and 6 from J, leaving 10 bases between them. CDR3 length equals 12 residues. CDR3 coding DNA: TGTGCCAGCAGTTTCCAGGGGAGCGAGCAGTACTTC. It is translated as CASSFQGSEQYF.

The chain links TRBV3-1 (or the pseudogene TRBV3-2) to TRBJ2-2; 7 nucleotides agree with TRBD1. The junction had 7 bases not matched to a gene; V was cut back by 3 bases and J by 3 bases. The CDR3 loop spans 16 amino acids. Germline values: CDR1 LGHDT, CDR2 YNNKEL (reference sequence). DNA for the CDR3: TGTGCCAGCAGCCAGAACAGGGGAGCCGACACCGGGGAGCTGTTTTTT. This codes for CASSQNRGADTGELFF.

This clone was counted between two and nine times. This chain joins TRBV4-1 and TRBJ1-1; 7 bases agree with TRBD1. Losses at the gene ends were 4 bases for V and 3 bases for J; bases not matched to a gene: 11. The germline V gene encodes CDR1 MGHRA and CDR2 YSYEKL. CDR3 length: 16 residues. For the CDR3, the DNA is TGCGCCAGCAGCCCTGCGAGAAGGGGGCATGACACTGAAGCTTTCTTT. This codes for CASSPARRGHDTEAFF.

For the CDR3, the DNA is TGCGCCAGCAGCTTGGGAGGTTCAACCTCTGGGGCCAACGTCCTGACTTTC. This codes for CASSLGGSTSGANVLTF. V and J are TRBV5-1 and TRBJ2-6; D gene ambiguous. The V and J ends lost 0 bases and 0 bases respectively, with 10 bases between them. Germline V gives CDR1 SGHRS, CDR2 YFSETQ. This CDR3 region has 17 residues.

The chain uses TRBV24-1 and TRBJ2-3, with 11 positions matching TRBD2. The germline V gene encodes CDR1 KGHDR and CDR2 SFDVKD. Trimming removed 0 bases from V and 2 bases from J; junction bases left unmatched: 9. The CDR3 is 19 residues long. In DNA, the CDR3 is TGTGCCACCAGTGATTTGGGGACGACTAGCGGGGCCTACACAGATACGCAGTATTTT. This encodes CATSDLGTTSGAYTDTQYF.

This sequence joins TRBV28 and TRBJ1-1; 11 bases map to TRBD1. Germline-derived CDR1 and CDR2 are MDHEN and SYDVKM. The CDR3 has 15 residues. V trimming: 3 bases; J trimming: 4 bases; junction bases outside the gene matches: 4. The CDR3 DNA sequence: TGTGCCAGCAGTTTCAGGGGGACAGGGGGCACTGAAGCTTTCTTT. Translation: CASSFRGTGGTEAFF.

The chain couples TRBV28 to TRBJ2-1; perhaps TRBD1 as D (5 bases). The CDR3 runs 15 residues. V gave up 10 bases and J gave up 15 bases, with 31 bases separating them. Per the germline V gene, CDR1 is MDHEN and CDR2 is SYDVKM. CDR3 protein: CATNRIKTVQDKLFF. The CDR3 nucleotides read TGTGCCACCAACCGAATTAAGACAGTGCAGGATAAGCTGTTCTTC.

This rearrangement joins TRBV25-1 to TRBJ2-7; TRBD2 matches 10 bases. The CDR3 contains 13 residues. Germline values: CDR1 MGHDK, CDR2 SYGVNS. Unmatched junction bases numbered 2, after V lost 4 bases and J lost 5 bases. Written as DNA, the CDR3 is TGTGCCAGCAGTGTAGCGGGGGGAAACGAGCAGTACTTC. It is translated as CASSVAGGNEQYF.